Listed here is a single T cell receptor beta chain. What it binds is unknown. This specimen belongs to a study of T cells expressing NK-cell markers. The CDR3 length is 13 residues. The V gene's germline CDR1 is GTSNPN and CDR2 SVGIG (reference sequence). Regarding the study as a whole: In about 6 donors, dominant CD3+CD56+NKG2C+ clonotypes ranked among the top 10 CD8+ clonotypes.

UMIs accompanied the 5'RACE template switching by which TCR beta cDNA was made. From the 5' RACE reads, TCRdb lists one entry per CDR3 protein and no DNA. The table for this sample gives fewer than 400,000 distinct CDR3 sequences. The sequenced sample was blood T cells: a sorted CD56 or NKG2C T cell subset, CD4+ or CD8+ T cells, or bulk PBMC T cells (not recorded which). This clonotype originated in a woman between 50 and 59 years old in good health. The chain is built from TRBV30 and TRBJ2-7; TCRdb's D call, TRBD2, is unchecked because there is no DNA. Here the CDR3 reads CAWGALSSYEQYF.